The 25 T cell receptor beta chains listed next were all sequenced from one sample in a study of T-cell reconstitution after alpha-beta-depleted transplantation in children. Unique molecular identifiers featured in how the TCRbeta library was prepared. MiXCR, applied by TCRdb to the PCR reads, yields one record per CDR3 protein. The sample comprises 200,000 to 250,000 distinct CDR3 sequences, about a tenth of which are singletons, and 28% rests with the top ten. The source was PBMCs, collected before TCRalphabeta/CD19-depleted stem cell transplant. Source of these receptors: a child younger than two with acute myeloid leukemia, due to receive a stem cell transplant.

V and J are TRBV6-1 and TRBJ2-7; possibly TRBD1 for D (6 bases). Germline CDR1 is MNHNS and CDR2 is SASEGT. This CDR3 is built from 14 residues. V was cut by 6 bases and J by 6 bases, with 18 bases left in between. The chain's CDR3 is CASRSVDSRSEQYF. For the CDR3, the DNA is TGTGCCAGCAGGAGTGTGGACAGCAGAAGCGAGCAGTACTTC.

There are many counts of this clonotype. This chain uses TRBV3-1 with TRBJ2-4; TRBD2 matches at 9 bases. V shed 0 bases and J 9 bases; nucleotides not matched to a gene: 6. The germline gives CDR1 LGHDT, CDR2 YNNKEL (reference sequence). The CDR3 has 15 residues. Written as DNA, the CDR3 is TGTGCCAGCAGCCAAGAACGCCTAGCGGGGTCCATTCAGTACTTC. It is translated as CASSQERLAGSIQYF.

This clonotype was seen at least ten times. The chain employs TRBV10-1 and TRBJ1-1; D gene unclear. Trimming left V 8 bases short and J 0 bases short, with 10 bases between. The length of the CDR3 is 13 residues. Per the germline V gene, CDR1 is WNHNN and CDR2 is SYGVQD (reference sequence). The CDR3: CASRQTLNTEAFF. The CDR3 region has the DNA TGCGCCAGCCGCCAGACACTGAACACTGAAGCTTTCTTT.

This clonotype was recorded many times. In nucleotides, the CDR3 is TGCGCCAGCAGCTCCGGGACAGCTGAAGCTTTCTTT. Translation: CASSSGTAEAFF. The chain combines TRBV5-1 with TRBJ1-1, with 7 bases matching TRBD1. J lost 6 bases, V lost 3 bases, and 2 bases had no gene match. The CDR3 runs to 12 residues. Germline lookup yields CDR1 SGHRS and CDR2 YFSETQ.

This clonotype was counted ten times or more. The J gene is TRBJ2-1, the V gene TRBV11-2, with D tentatively TRBD1 or TRBD2 (5 bases each). V lost 6 bases, J lost 4 bases, and 19 bases lay in between. The CDR3 sequence is 16 residues long. Germline CDR1 is SGHAT and CDR2 is FQNNGV. The CDR3 is CASSSIRDLTYNEQFF. The CDR3 DNA follows: TGTGCCAGCAGTTCCATCCGGGACCTCACGTACAATGAGCAGTTCTTC.

As for this clonotype: With a much larger clone just one base away, this may be a read error. This rearrangement joins TRBV5-1 to TRBJ2-2; 8 positions agree with TRBD2. V lost 6 bases to trimming and J lost 0 bases; unmatched junction nucleotides: 10. The CDR3 extends over 17 amino acids. CDR1 is SGHRS, CDR2 YFSETQ, per germline. In DNA form, the CDR3 reads TGCGCCAGCACCATCGGGACTAGGCCCGCGAACACCGGGGAGCTGTTTTTT. Its translation is CASTIGTRPANTGELFF.

This clonotype was seen ten or more times. The chain links TRBV24-1 to TRBJ2-5; D gene ambiguous. CDR3 length: 12 residues. Trimming shortened V by 2 bases and J by 4 bases, and 4 bases separated the two germline ends. The germline V gene has CDR1 KGHDR and CDR2 SFDVKD. In DNA form, the CDR3 reads TGTGCCACCAGTGATTCGGGAGAGACCCAGTACTTC. This encodes CATSDSGETQYF.

There are many counts of this clonotype. The chain has TRBV12-3 or TRBV12-4 and TRBJ2-7, with 9 bases that match TRBD2. The CDR3 is 15 amino acids. V was pared by 1 base and J by 5 bases, with 6 bases of the junction left unmatched. This chain's CDR3 is CASSLVRLAVHEQYF. The CDR3 coding sequence is TGTGCCAGCAGTTTAGTGCGACTAGCGGTCCACGAGCAGTACTTC.

This clonotype was counted many times. The rearrangement links TRBV12-3 or TRBV12-4 to TRBJ2-2; 10 nucleotides match TRBD2. The CDR3 totals 15 residues. Trimming removed 5 bases from V and 7 bases from J; junction bases left unmatched: 7. The CDR3 loop is CASSGSGRAFGELFF. The CDR3 coding sequence is TGTGCCAGCAGTGGAAGCGGGAGGGCCTTCGGGGAGCTGTTTTTT.

The rearrangement links TRBV12-3 or TRBV12-4 to TRBJ2-1, with 13 bases matching TRBD2. There are 18 residues in the CDR3. The V gene end was trimmed by 4 bases and the J gene end by 7 bases; junction bases not matched to a gene: 13. CDR3 DNA sequence: TGTGCCAGCAGTTCACCTCTCGGGGGACTAGCGGGGATGAATGAGCAGTTCTTC. It translates to CASSSPLGGLAGMNEQFF.

This clonotype was observed at least ten times. The CDR3 DNA sequence: TGTGCCAGCAGCCAAGTGGAGACAGCTAATTCACCCCTCCACTTT. It is translated as CASSQVETANSPLHF. The rearrangement joins TRBV3-1 to TRBJ1-6, with TRBD1 as a possible D gene (5 bases). CDR1 is LGHDT and CDR2 is YNNKEL in the germline V gene (reference sequence). This CDR3 has 15 amino acids. Trimming shortened V by 1 base and J by 6 bases, and 10 bases separated the two germline ends.

This clonotype came up many times. The chain has TRBV20-1 and TRBJ1-1, with a possible D match to TRBD1 (5 bases). In germline, CDR1 is DFQATT, CDR2 SNEGSKA (reference sequence). The length of the CDR3 is 10 residues. V lost 6 bases and J 9 bases, leaving 11 bases between the germline ends. The chain's CDR3 is CSARDRKAFF. DNA for the CDR3: TGCAGTGCCCGGGACCGTAAAGCTTTCTTT.

In its sample, this clonotype was seen many times. V usage is TRBV20-1 and J usage is TRBJ2-7; D is ambiguous. CDR1 and CDR2 (germline): DFQATT, SNEGSKA (reference sequence). The CDR3 is 13 residues long. Trimming took 2 bases from V and 4 from J, leaving 12 bases between them. Here the CDR3 reads CSARLGSMYEQYF. Here the CDR3 DNA reads TGCAGTGCTAGATTGGGTAGCATGTACGAGCAGTACTTC.

This clonotype was detected many times. The V call is TRBV5-1, the J call TRBJ1-2; 10 bases map to TRBD1. This CDR3 has 12 amino acids. The V segment lost 4 bases and the J segment 8 bases; nucleotides outside the gene matches: 2. Germline V gives CDR1 SGHRS, CDR2 YFSETQ. The CDR3 here is CASSPDRGGYTF. As DNA, the CDR3 is TGCGCCAGCAGCCCGGACAGGGGGGGCTACACCTTC.

This clonotype was seen many times. The chain employs TRBV2 and TRBJ2-1; D possibly uses TRBD1 or TRBD2 (6 bases each). Trimming took off 4 bases at V and 1 base at J, with 14 bases between the two ends. This CDR3 is 16 amino acids long. The germline V gene encodes CDR1 SNHLY and CDR2 FYNNEI. The CDR3 coding sequence is TGTGCCAGCAGTGGGCAGGGGACTTGGTCCTACAATGAGCAGTTCTTC. Translating gives CASSGQGTWSYNEQFF.

Regarding this clonotype: Possible read error: a much larger clone is one base away. The chain recombines TRBV20-1 with TRBJ1-2; D remains unclear. Germline V gives CDR1 DFQATT, CDR2 SNEGSKA (reference sequence). CDR3 size: 13 residues. The CDR3 DNA follows: TGCAGTGCTCCTCACGGGCGCGGCTATGGCGACACCTTC. This sequence encodes CSAPHGRGYGDTF.

This clonotype occurred many times. This chain uses TRBV29-1 with TRBJ1-1; D not certain. Trimming removed 8 bases from V and 4 bases from J, with 14 bases in between. Germline assignment: CDR1 SQVTM and CDR2 ANQGSEA. The CDR3 runs to 12 residues. The CDR3 spells CSPELVSTEAFF. The CDR3 DNA sequence: TGCAGCCCCGAGTTGGTGAGCACTGAAGCTTTCTTT.

This clonotype occurred many times. CDR3 in DNA: TGTGCCATCAGTGATGGGCAGCTGGAGGCTGAAGCTTTCTTT. This gives the protein CAISDGQLEAEAFF. V gene TRBV10-3 combines with J gene TRBJ1-1; D uncertain. Germline lookup yields CDR1 ENHRY and CDR2 SYGVKD. The CDR3 consists of 14 residues. Trimming left V 3 bases short and J 6 bases short, with 14 bases between.

The table lists this clonotype with many counts. The chain has TRBV5-1 and TRBJ2-2, with D possibly matching TRBD2 (6 bases). The CDR3 extends over 13 amino acids. Germline V gene data show CDR1 as SGHRS and CDR2 as YFSETQ. The V end lost 3 bases, the J end lost 6 bases, and 9 bases lay between the germline ends. Here the CDR3 reads CASSWTTAGELFF. The CDR3 DNA sequence: TGCGCCAGCAGCTGGACTACGGCCGGGGAGCTGTTTTTT.

The chain employs TRBV12-3 or TRBV12-4 and TRBJ2-1; weak D call: TRBD1 (6 bases). This CDR3 spans 15 amino acids. V lost 5 bases and J lost 5, with 16 bases in between. The CDR3 DNA is TGTGCCAGCAGTCTAGGGGGAGCTAGGGACAATGAGCAGTTCTTC. As protein: CASSLGGARDNEQFF.

This clonotype was found many times. J is TRBJ2-3 and V is TRBV29-1; D ambiguous. Germline V gives CDR1 SQVTM, CDR2 ANQGSEA. This CDR3 has 10 amino acids. Trimming stripped 4 bases from V and 4 bases from J, with 3 bases between. CDR3 bases: TGCAGCGTTGCGCCAGATACGCAGTATTTT. This codes for CSVAPDTQYF.

This clonotype was counted at least ten times. J is TRBJ1-2 and V is TRBV20-1, with TRBD1 as a possible D gene (6 bases). The CDR3 runs 13 residues. CDR1 and CDR2 (germline): DFQATT, SNEGSKA (reference sequence). V shed 2 bases and J shed 3 bases, with 10 bases lying between them. Written as DNA, the CDR3 is TGCAGTGCTAGAACAGGGCCTGACTATGGCTACACCTTC. This codes for CSARTGPDYGYTF.

There are many counts of this clonotype. The gene calls are TRBV28 and TRBJ1-1, with D possibly matching TRBD1 (5 bases). Trimming left V 1 base short and J 0 bases short, with 9 bases between. Germline CDR1 reads MDHEN; CDR2 reads SYDVKM. The CDR3 consists of 15 residues. CDR3: CASSLLGTMNTEAFF. The CDR3 DNA reads as TGTGCCAGCAGTTTATTAGGGACCATGAACACTGAAGCTTTCTTT.

Only a few counts were recorded for this clonotype. The rearrangement links TRBV29-1 to TRBJ2-1; a possible D gene is TRBD2 (6 bases). V was cut by 6 bases and J by 7 bases, with 19 bases left in between. CDR3 size: 14 residues. Germline V lookup: CDR1 SQVTM, CDR2 ANQGSEA. CDR3 sequence: CSVSGRGGRNEQFF. CDR3 bases: TGCAGCGTCTCCGGGAGAGGTGGGAGGAATGAGCAGTTCTTC.

V gene TRBV20-1 combines with J gene TRBJ2-1; TRBD2 matches 8 bases. V lost 6 bases, J lost 4 bases, and 14 bases stayed unmatched. CDR3 length: 16 amino acids. Looked up from germline, CDR1 is DFQATT and CDR2 is SNEGSKA (reference sequence). CDR3 in amino acids: CSAPQREMKGYNEQFF. The CDR3 nucleotides read TGCAGTGCCCCTCAGCGGGAGATGAAAGGGTACAATGAGCAGTTCTTC.